This entry lists 21 T cell receptor beta chains sequenced from one sample in a study of T cell responses to AZD1222 COVID-19 vaccine. Assay: immunoSEQ multiplex PCR; the TCRdb copy retains only in-frame clones and omits some. The sample holds about 120,000 clones, 90% to 95% seen once. The sequences come from peripheral blood, collected 28 days after the second AZD1222 dose. All receptors come from an adult who received the AZD1222 COVID-19 vaccine.

The chain has TRBV6-1 and TRBJ1-1; D remains ambiguous. The germline CDR1 and CDR2 sequences are MNHNS and SASEGT. This CDR3 contains 14 residues. V dropped 5 bases and J dropped 5 bases, with 15 bases sitting between them. The CDR3 sequence: CASSHPLETTEAFF. The CDR3 region has the DNA TGTGCCAGCAGTCACCCCCTGGAAACGACTGAAGCTTTCTTT.

V and J are TRBV12-5 and TRBJ2-7; D call uncertain. CDR1 and CDR2 (germline): LGHNT, FRNRAP. The CDR3 is made up of 13 amino acids. Deletions cut 1 base from V and 4 bases from J, with 8 bases between. The DNA for the CDR3 is TGTGCTAGTGGTTTGGGCAACGAATACGAGCAGTACTTC. Amino acids: CASGLGNEYEQYF.

The chain joins TRBV4-3 to TRBJ1-6; no clear D gene. This CDR3 spans 14 amino acids. From germline, CDR1 is LGHNA and CDR2 YSLEER. With 0 bases removed from V and 8 bases from J, the gap between germline ends came to 8 bases. The DNA of the CDR3 is TGCGCCAGCAGCCAAGAAGAAATGGATTCACCCCTCCACTTT. It encodes CASSQEEMDSPLHF.

The chain joins TRBV4-3 to TRBJ2-2; 8 bases agree with TRBD2. Trimming cost V 5 bases and J 0 bases; bases outside gene matches: 5. This CDR3 spans 16 amino acids. CDR1 and CDR2 from the germline V gene are LGHNA and YSLEER. This CDR3 reads CASSSQRGPNTGELFF. Here the CDR3 DNA reads TGCGCCAGCAGCTCCCAGCGGGGGCCGAACACCGGGGAGCTGTTTTTT.

The V call is TRBV4-1, the J call TRBJ1-3; D not resolved. This CDR3 is 16 amino acids long. V lost 1 base, J lost 3 bases, and 13 bases lay in between. The germline CDR1 and CDR2 sequences are MGHRA and YSYEKL. The CDR3 reads CASSQVHNGGGNTIYF. CDR3 coding DNA: TGCGCCAGCAGCCAAGTTCATAACGGAGGTGGAAACACCATATATTTT.

J is TRBJ2-7 and V is TRBV6-6; 7 bases map to TRBD2. With 4 bases clipped from V and 1 base from J, the junction kept 10 bases outside the gene matches. CDR3 length equals 16 residues. Germline lookup yields CDR1 MNHNY and CDR2 SVGAGI (reference sequence). CDR3 sequence: CASSLTHSGGSYEQYF. Here the CDR3 DNA reads TGTGCCAGCAGTTTAACCCATTCGGGGGGTTCCTACGAGCAGTACTTC.

V is TRBV6-2 or TRBV6-3 and J is TRBJ2-5, with D uncertain. Germline V CDR1 and CDR2: MNHEY, SVGEGT. V was cut by 4 bases and J by 7 bases, with 22 bases left in between. The CDR3 has 16 amino acids. In nucleotides, the CDR3 is TGTGCCAGCAGTTTCAGACCTAGGACCGACTGGGGGACCCAGTACTTC. Its protein is CASSFRPRTDWGTQYF.

CDR3 nucleotide sequence: TGTGCCAGCAGCAAAAGGGACAGAAACACTGAAGCTTTCTTT. Translated, it gives CASSKRDRNTEAFF. This chain uses TRBV21-1 with TRBJ1-1; the table's D call, TRBD1, has no DNA check behind it. TRBV21-1 is deemed a pseudogene. CDR3 length: 14 residues.

This sequence joins TRBV6-5 and TRBJ1-1; no clear D. This CDR3 contains 12 residues. V gave up 6 bases and J gave up 8 bases, with 13 bases separating them. The germline gives CDR1 MNHEY, CDR2 SVGAGI. The CDR3 protein is CASRVFPEEAFF. The DNA of the CDR3 is TGTGCCAGCAGAGTTTTCCCGGAAGAAGCTTTCTTT.

The chain links TRBV5-1 to TRBJ1-1; tentative D call: TRBD1 (6 bases). Germline CDR1 SGHRS, CDR2 YFSETQ. CDR3 length: 14 amino acids. V lost 3 bases to trimming and J lost 0 bases, with 9 bases between them. The CDR3 DNA follows: TGCGCCAGCAGCTCCCAGGGGATGAACACTGAAGCTTTCTTT. Amino acids: CASSSQGMNTEAFF. Full variable domain (missing parts from reference TRBV5-1 and TRBJ1-1): KAGVTQTPRYLIKTRGQQVTLSCSPISGHRSVSWYQQTPGQGLQFLFEYFSETQRNKGNFPGRFSGRQFSNSRSEMNVSTLELGDSALYLCASSSQGMNTEAFFGQGTRLTVV.

Only one count was recorded for this clone. The V gene is TRBV19, the J gene TRBJ1-1; TRBD1 is a possible D gene (5 bases). The germline V gene has CDR1 LNHDA and CDR2 SQIVND (reference sequence). V was pared by 10 bases and J by 4 bases, with 19 bases between. The CDR3 extends over 14 amino acids. The CDR3 region has the DNA TGTGCCACCAGTACGGGGGGAAGGGGCACTGAAGCTTTCTTT. Its protein is CATSTGGRGTEAFF.

V usage is TRBV10-3 and J usage is TRBJ2-1, with TRBD2 matching over 10 bases. Germline V lookup: CDR1 ENHRY, CDR2 SYGVKD. V dropped 11 bases and J dropped 0; count of bases not matched to a gene: 7. This CDR3 is 15 amino acids long. The CDR3 bases are TGTGCCGGCGGACCTAGCGGGGGCTCCTACAATGAGCAGTTCTTC. As protein: CAGGPSGGSYNEQFF.

V usage is TRBV24-1 and J usage is TRBJ1-1; weak D call: TRBD1 (6 bases). The germline CDR1 and CDR2 sequences are KGHDR and SFDVKD. The CDR3 has 12 residues. Trimming removed 3 bases at V and 14 bases at J, with 15 bases between. The CDR3 reads CATSDPGQTLFF. DNA of the CDR3: TGTGCCACCAGTGATCCTGGACAGACGTTGTTCTTT.

The J gene is TRBJ2-7, the V gene TRBV11-2; no reliable D call. The CDR3 is 13 residues long. The germline V and J ends were trimmed by 1 base and 5 bases, with 9 bases remaining between them. In germline, CDR1 is SGHAT, CDR2 FQNNGV. This chain's CDR3 is CASSLAESDEQYF. Written as DNA, the CDR3 is TGTGCCAGCAGCTTAGCTGAGTCCGACGAGCAGTACTTC.

The rearrangement uses TRBV10-1 and TRBJ2-3; no firm D call. The CDR3 loop spans 12 amino acids. V shed 2 bases and J shed 5 bases, with 5 bases lying between them. The germline V gene encodes CDR1 WNHNN and CDR2 SYGVQD (reference sequence). This CDR3 is CASSETRDTQYF. DNA of the CDR3: TGCGCCAGCAGTGAGACCCGAGATACGCAGTATTTT.

This rearrangement joins TRBV18 to TRBJ1-3, with D perhaps TRBD1 (6 bases). The CDR3 contains 19 residues. CDR1 and CDR2 (germline): KGHSH, LQKENI. The V end was cut by 2 bases, the J end by 0 bases, with 20 bases between. CDR3 sequence: CASSPNHQVGAGSGNTIYF. DNA for the CDR3: TGTGCCAGCTCACCAAACCATCAGGTGGGGGCTGGCTCTGGAAACACCATATATTTT.

The J gene is TRBJ1-5, the V gene TRBV2; D not certain. Trimming pared 4 bases from V and 0 bases from J, leaving 7 bases between. Germline CDR1 is SNHLY and CDR2 is FYNNEI. The CDR3 has 14 amino acids. In DNA form, the CDR3 reads TGTGCCAGCAGTGCAACTAATAGCAATCAGCCCCAGCATTTT. Its protein is CASSATNSNQPQHF.

The chain is built from TRBV20-1 and TRBJ1-5, with D perhaps matching TRBD1 (5 bases). The CDR3 runs 14 residues. V was clipped by 3 bases and J by 7 bases, with 16 bases between them. CDR1 DFQATT and CDR2 SNEGSKA come from the germline V gene (reference sequence). The DNA for the CDR3 is TGCAGTGCTAGTGCCGGGGCCGGTAGCCAGCCCCAGCATTTT. This gives the protein CSASAGAGSQPQHF.

This chain links TRBV5-1 with TRBJ2-1; no clear D gene. There are 15 residues in the CDR3. CDR1 and CDR2 (germline): SGHRS, YFSETQ. Trimming pared 5 bases from V and 7 bases from J, leaving 19 bases between. This CDR3 is CASRPWTADGNEQFF. In DNA form, the CDR3 reads TGCGCCAGCAGACCTTGGACGGCTGATGGGAATGAGCAGTTCTTC.

The chain links TRBV29-1 to TRBJ2-5; 10 nucleotides align to TRBD1. V trimming: 7 bases; J trimming: 5 bases; junction bases outside the gene matches: 10. Per germline, CDR1 SQVTM and CDR2 ANQGSEA. The CDR3 extends over 14 amino acids. The CDR3 DNA is TGCAGCGCATTGGGGACAGGGGTTTTGGAGACCCAGTACTTC. Translation gives CSALGTGVLETQYF.

The chain recombines TRBV11-2 with TRBJ2-3, with D maybe TRBD2 (7 bases). The CDR3 is made up of 13 amino acids. Per the germline V gene, CDR1 is SGHAT and CDR2 is FQNNGV. The ends were cut back, 8 bases at V and 4 bases at J, with 13 bases in the middle. CDR3: CASSGGLADTQYF. The CDR3 DNA is TGTGCCAGCTCGGGGGGCCTCGCAGATACGCAGTATTTT.